Each of the 28 T cell receptor beta chains below was sequenced from the same sample in a study of cytomegalovirus exposure and HLA in healthy donors. Here immunoSEQ multiplex PCR was the method, and the copy in TCRdb shows in-frame clones only, minus some. Of about 160,000 clones in the sample, under 90% were seen once. The specimen was PBMCs. The receptors derive from a man between 18 and 35 years old in good health and CMV-seropositive.

The chain joins TRBV9 to TRBJ2-2, with a possible D match to TRBD1 (6 bases). The CDR3 contains 14 residues. Trimming took 4 bases from V and 6 from J, leaving 13 bases between them. CDR1 and CDR2 (germline): SGDLS, YYNGEE. CDR3 sequence: CASSLIQGSGELFF. For the CDR3, the DNA is TGTGCCAGCAGCCTCATACAGGGATCCGGGGAGCTGTTTTTT.

This chain uses TRBV29-1 with TRBJ1-1, with a tentative D call TRBD1 (6 bases). The germline V gene encodes CDR1 SQVTM and CDR2 ANQGSEA. V was shortened by 7 bases and J by 0 bases, with 9 bases between the two germline ends. The CDR3 extends over 12 amino acids. For the CDR3, the DNA is TGCAGCGGCGGACAGATGAACACTGAAGCTTTCTTT. Its protein is CSGGQMNTEAFF.

This clone has more than one count but fewer than ten. The chain employs TRBV4-1 and TRBJ2-7; 9 nucleotides match TRBD1. Trimming at V came to 4 bases and at J to 2 bases, leaving 3 bases not matched to a gene. The germline V gene has CDR1 MGHRA and CDR2 YSYEKL. The CDR3 extends over 14 amino acids. In DNA form, the CDR3 reads TGCGCCAGCAGCCTTGGGACAGGGCCCTACGAGCAGTACTTC. This sequence encodes CASSLGTGPYEQYF.

This sequence joins TRBV10-1 and TRBJ2-1; 10 bases map to TRBD1. The ends lost 5 bases at V and 7 bases at J; junction bases unmatched: 8. The CDR3 length is 15 residues. Germline assignment: CDR1 WNHNN and CDR2 SYGVQD (reference sequence). The CDR3 DNA reads TGCGCCAGCAGTACGATCGGGACAGGGGCGAATGAGCAGTTCTTC. Residues: CASSTIGTGANEQFF.

The chain employs TRBV5-4 and TRBJ2-3, with D maybe TRBD2 (5 bases). This CDR3 has 15 residues. The ends were cut back, 4 bases at V and 2 bases at J, with 14 bases in the middle. Germline V gene lookup returns CDR1 SGHNT and CDR2 YYREEE (reference sequence). The CDR3 DNA is TGTGCCAGCAGCCTCATCGAACTAGACACAGATACGCAGTATTTT. The encoded protein is CASSLIELDTDTQYF.

This clone was counted only a few times. This chain joins TRBV28 and TRBJ2-7, with D perhaps TRBD1 (5 bases). Germline CDR1 is MDHEN and CDR2 is SYDVKM. Trimming pared 3 bases from V and 10 bases from J, leaving 19 bases between. CDR3 size: 14 residues. The CDR3 is CASSLGRGRVGQYF. CDR3 sequence (DNA): TGTGCCAGCAGTTTGGGAAGGGGCAGGGTAGGACAGTACTTC. The full variable domain, completed using reference TRBV28 and TRBJ2-7, is DVKVTQSSRYLVKRTGEKVFLECVQDMDHENMFWYRQDPGLGLRLIYFSYDVKMKEKGDIPEGYSVSREKKERFSLILESASTNQTSMYLCASSLGRGRVGQYFGPGTRLTVT.

This chain connects TRBV7-8 to TRBJ2-5; 10 nucleotides match TRBD2. V shed 7 bases, J shed 3 bases, and the junction held 8 bases outside the gene matches. The CDR3 extends over 15 amino acids. Germline V CDR1 and CDR2: SGHVS, FQNEAQ. The CDR3 protein is CASIKRTSGKETQYF. As DNA, the CDR3 is TGTGCCAGCATCAAGAGGACTAGCGGTAAAGAGACCCAGTACTTC. Using reference TRBV7-8 and TRBJ2-5 for the parts outside the CDR3, the full variable domain is GAGVSQSPRYKVAKRGQDVALRCDPISGHVSLFWYQQALGQGPEFLTYFQNEAQLDKSGLPSDRFFAERPEGSVSTLKIQRTQQEDSAVYLCASIKRTSGKETQYFGPGTRLLVL.

This rearrangement joins TRBV10-3 to TRBJ1-2, with 9 bases lining up with TRBD1. CDR3 length equals 16 residues. The trim removed 2 bases at V and 4 bases at J, leaving 8 bases unmatched. Per the germline V gene, CDR1 is ENHRY and CDR2 is SYGVKD. The CDR3 spells CAISEPGTGLGYGYTF. For the CDR3, the DNA is TGTGCCATCAGTGAGCCGGGGACAGGGTTAGGCTATGGCTACACCTTC.

This rearrangement joins TRBV6-4 to TRBJ2-7; 8 positions match TRBD2. Germline CDR1 is MRHNA and CDR2 is SNTAGT. The CDR3 is 14 amino acids. Trimming at V came to 6 bases and at J to 4 bases, leaving 8 bases not matched to a gene. The CDR3 is CASRLAGVLYEQYF. The CDR3 DNA reads as TGTGCCAGCAGGCTAGCGGGCGTCCTTTACGAGCAGTACTTC.

This chain connects TRBV4-1 to TRBJ2-5; TRBD1 matches at 9 bases. CDR3 length equals 16 residues. Trimming cost V 0 bases and J 4 bases; bases outside gene matches: 6. Germline assignment: CDR1 MGHRA and CDR2 YSYEKL. CDR3 coding DNA: TGCGCCAGCAGCCAAGACCGTGGACAGGGGAGAGAGACCCAGTACTTC. Amino acids: CASSQDRGQGRETQYF.

The chain combines TRBV18 with TRBJ2-5; D is possibly TRBD1 (5 bases). Per the germline V gene, CDR1 is KGHSH and CDR2 is LQKENI. This CDR3 comprises 13 residues. V was cut by 3 bases and J by 3 bases, with 8 bases left in between. CDR3: CASSPGREETQYF. The CDR3 bases are TGTGCCAGCTCACCGGGCAGGGAAGAGACCCAGTACTTC.

With regard to this clone: Other nucleotide sequences from this sample produce the same CDR3. CDR3 loop: CASRGLAVRGASYEQYF. In nucleotides, the CDR3 is TGTGCCAGCAGGGGACTAGCGGTAAGAGGTGCGTCCTACGAGCAGTACTTC. The chain links TRBV27 to TRBJ2-7; 11 bases line up with TRBD2. J lost 1 base, V lost 6 bases, and 11 bases had no gene match. The CDR3 sequence is 17 residues long. Germline CDR1 is MNHEY and CDR2 is SMNVEV (reference sequence).

This chain joins TRBV7-9 and TRBJ2-5, with TRBD2 matching over 7 bases. Germline assignment: CDR1 SEHNR and CDR2 FQNEAQ (reference sequence). Unmatched junction bases numbered 6, after V lost 8 bases and J lost 3 bases. CDR3 length equals 13 residues. CDR3 amino acids: CASGRGREETQYF. Written as DNA, the CDR3 is TGTGCCAGCGGGAGAGGGAGGGAAGAGACCCAGTACTTC.

The chain carries TRBV14 and TRBJ2-3; perhaps TRBD2 as D (5 bases). CDR1 and CDR2 from the germline V gene are SGHDN and FVKESK. Trimming removed 3 bases at V and 8 bases at J, with 12 bases between. The CDR3 runs 13 residues. The DNA of the CDR3 is TGTGCCAGCAGCCAGGGCGCGGCGGGTACGCAGTATTTT. Its translation: CASSQGAAGTQYF. The full variable domain, with the rest looked up from reference TRBV14 and TRBJ2-3, is EAGVTQFPSHSVIEKGQTVTLRCDPISGHDNLYWYRRVMGKEIKFLLHFVKESKQDESGMPNNRFLAERTGGTYSTLKVQPAELEDSGVYFCASSQGAAGTQYFGPGTRLTVL.

The chain carries TRBV5-6 and TRBJ2-1; 9 positions match TRBD2. V lost 6 bases to trimming and J lost 6 bases; unmatched junction nucleotides: 4. The CDR3 runs to 13 residues. Germline assignment: CDR1 SGHDT and CDR2 YYEEEE. The CDR3 sequence is CASKGTSLNEQFF. In DNA, the CDR3 is TGTGCCAGCAAAGGGACTAGCCTCAATGAGCAGTTCTTC.

The rearrangement uses TRBV15 and TRBJ2-3; 12 bases line up with TRBD2. J gave up 0 bases and V 1 base, and 2 bases lay outside the gene matches. The CDR3 consists of 17 residues. Germline V gene data show CDR1 as LNHNV and CDR2 as YYDKDF (reference sequence). CDR3 nucleotide sequence: TGTGCCACCAGCAGAGGGCTAGCGGGAGGGAGCACAGATACGCAGTATTTT. Its protein is CATSRGLAGGSTDTQYF.

This rearrangement joins TRBV11-3 to TRBJ1-1; 7 bases are a match to TRBD1. Trimming took 2 bases from V and 9 from J; bases not matched to a gene: 9. The CDR3 covers 14 residues. Germline V gene data show CDR1 as SGHNT and CDR2 as YENEEA. CDR3 coding DNA: TGTGCCAGCAGCTTACGAACACAGGGGTGGAAAGCTTTCTTT. Residues: CASSLRTQGWKAFF.

V and J are TRBV6-4 and TRBJ2-3; TRBD2 aligns across 8 bases. This CDR3 is built from 16 residues. Germline CDR1 MRHNA, CDR2 SNTAGT. V lost 4 bases and J lost 6; bases outside the gene matches: 12. As DNA, the CDR3 is TGTGCCAGCAGTGGGCATAGCGGGACCGGTGCGGATACGCAGTATTTT. Protein: CASSGHSGTGADTQYF.

The chain links TRBV19 to TRBJ2-1; D possibly corresponds to TRBD1 (5 bases). CDR1 is LNHDA and CDR2 is SQIVND in the germline V gene (reference sequence). This CDR3 comprises 15 residues. The germline V and J ends were trimmed by 7 bases and 1 base, with 14 bases remaining between them. The CDR3 reads CASMLSGKSYNEQFF. The DNA of the CDR3 is TGTGCCAGTATGCTTTCAGGGAAGTCCTACAATGAGCAGTTCTTC.

CDR3 region: CASSFSGSAYGYTF. The CDR3 DNA is TGTGCCAGCAGTTTCTCGGGGAGCGCCTATGGCTACACCTTC. The V gene is TRBV6-5, the J gene TRBJ1-2; D unresolved. V lost 4 bases and J 4 bases, leaving 13 bases between the germline ends. CDR1 and CDR2 from the germline V gene are MNHEY and SVGAGI. The CDR3 spans 14 residues.

V gene TRBV6-1 combines with J gene TRBJ2-1, with 10 bases matching TRBD2. The CDR3 has 15 amino acids. Trimming cost V 7 bases and J 4 bases; bases outside gene matches: 7. Germline V gene lookup returns CDR1 MNHNS and CDR2 SASEGT. The CDR3 coding sequence is TGTGCCAGCATCGCTAGCGGGAGATTTTACAATGAGCAGTTCTTC. It yields the protein CASIASGRFYNEQFF.

The chain links TRBV6-6 to TRBJ2-5; TRBD2 matches at 11 bases. This CDR3 comprises 14 residues. Per the germline V gene, CDR1 is MNHNY and CDR2 is SVGAGI (reference sequence). V trimming: 6 bases; J trimming: 3 bases; junction bases outside the gene matches: 3. The CDR3 loop is CASRGTSGKETQYF. In DNA form, the CDR3 reads TGTGCCAGCAGAGGGACTAGCGGTAAAGAGACCCAGTACTTC.

This chain connects TRBV21-1 to TRBJ2-2; TRBD2 is the table's D call, not checked against the DNA. TRBV21-1 is described as a pseudogene. There are 20 residues in the CDR3. The CDR3 loop reads CASSKDRGRAGGPNTGELFF. The CDR3 DNA reads as TGTGCCAGCAGCAAAGATCGTGGCCGAGCGGGAGGGCCGAACACCGGGGAGCTGTTTTTT.

This chain links TRBV29-1 with TRBJ2-1, with unresolved D. V gave up 6 bases and J gave up 1 base, with 13 bases separating them. The CDR3 is 14 amino acids. Germline lookup yields CDR1 SQVTM and CDR2 ANQGSEA. This CDR3 is CSVEPLLSYNEQFF. For the CDR3, the DNA is TGCAGCGTCGAACCCTTGTTGTCCTACAATGAGCAGTTCTTC.

The chain recombines TRBV25-1 with TRBJ2-1; 13 positions agree with TRBD2. Germline loops: CDR1 MGHDK, CDR2 SYGVNS. This CDR3 spans 17 amino acids. V trimming: 11 bases; J trimming: 1 base; junction bases outside the gene matches: 11. The DNA for the CDR3 is TGTGCCGTCCCAGGACTAGCGGGAGCGGTGTCCTACAATGAGCAGTTCTTC. Translated: CAVPGLAGAVSYNEQFF.

The CDR3 protein is CASTWRSSYNEQFF. In DNA form, the CDR3 reads TGCGCCAGCACTTGGAGGAGCTCCTACAATGAGCAGTTCTTC. The chain carries TRBV5-1 and TRBJ2-1, with a tentative D call TRBD2 (5 bases). Trimming removed 6 bases from V and 0 bases from J, with 10 bases in between. The CDR3 has 14 residues. Per the germline V gene, CDR1 is SGHRS and CDR2 is YFSETQ.

This chain links TRBV5-1 with TRBJ2-1; D is unresolved. This CDR3 comprises 15 residues. Trimming pared 4 bases from V and 2 bases from J, leaving 13 bases between. Looked up from germline, CDR1 is SGHRS and CDR2 is YFSETQ. The CDR3 sequence: CASSPFSFAYNEQFF. The CDR3, as DNA: TGCGCCAGCAGCCCCTTTAGCTTTGCCTACAATGAGCAGTTCTTC.

The V gene is TRBV6-6, the J gene TRBJ2-2, with 7 nucleotides matching TRBD2. With V trimmed by 1 base and J by 6 bases, 8 bases remained unmatched. In germline, CDR1 is MNHNY, CDR2 SVGAGI (reference sequence). CDR3 size: 16 residues. The DNA for the CDR3 is TGTGCCAGCAGTTACTTTGCGGGAGCGTCGGCCGGGGAGCTGTTTTTT. Translated: CASSYFAGASAGELFF.